Below, one TCR beta chain is given with its context. Antigen specificity is unknown. The data are from a study of cytomegalovirus exposure and HLA in healthy donors. General study findings and limits: Later, TCR association rates were found to vary by HLA locus, highest for DRB1 and lowest for HLA-C.

The PCR used 60 Vbeta and 13 Jbeta primers. Method: immunoSEQ multiplex PCR; TCRdb's copy keeps in-frame clones and lacks some. Among more than 95,000 clones listed, just over 75% were seen once. CDR1 is MDHEN and CDR2 is SYDVKM in the germline V gene. This CDR3 region has 16 residues. The ends lost 3 bases at V and 5 bases at J; junction bases unmatched: 8. The sequence was obtained from a man aged 40-49 years in good health and CMV-seropositive. The chain uses TRBV28 and TRBJ2-5; TRBD2 agrees at 11 bases. Sequencing used PBMCs. In DNA form, the CDR3 reads TGTGCCAGCAGTTTGTTAGCGGGGGGGGTGAGGGAGACCCAGTACTTC. Protein sequence: CASSLLAGGVRETQYF.